A single sample gave rise to the 16 T cell receptor beta chains below, sequenced in a study of blood T cell repertoires in COVID-19. Assay: immunoSEQ multiplex PCR; the TCRdb copy retains only in-frame clones and omits some. Among some 190,000 clones listed, 70% to 85% were seen once. Sequencing was performed on peripheral blood. Receptors were obtained from a woman at least 80 years old with COVID-19, enrolled during active disease.

The chain employs TRBV24-1 and TRBJ1-2; no definite D call. This CDR3 spans 13 amino acids. The V gene's germline CDR1 is KGHDR and CDR2 SFDVKD. Between the trimmed V and J ends, which lost 5 bases and 4 bases, there was a span of 10 bases. As DNA, the CDR3 is TGTGCCACCAGTGGACCGGGAGCCTATGGCTACACCTTC. This translates into CATSGPGAYGYTF.

CDR3 in DNA: TGCGCCAGCAGCTTACTGGACAGGGGGAGCTCCTATAATTCACCCCTCCACTTT. This encodes CASSLLDRGSSYNSPLHF. V gene TRBV5-1 combines with J gene TRBJ1-6, with 10 nucleotides matching TRBD1. After removal of 2 bases from V and 0 bases from J, the junction contained 5 bases not matched to a gene. Per germline, CDR1 SGHRS and CDR2 YFSETQ. This CDR3 comprises 18 residues.

The chain carries TRBV11-1 and TRBJ1-1, with D possibly TRBD1 on 5 matching bases. CDR1 SGHAT and CDR2 FQDESV come from the germline V gene (reference sequence). This CDR3 has 14 residues. With 2 bases removed from V and 3 bases from J, the gap between germline ends came to 10 bases. CDR3: CASSLFAGDTEAFF. The CDR3 DNA sequence: TGTGCCAGCAGCTTATTCGCGGGGGACACTGAAGCTTTCTTT.

The CDR3 loop is CSAETGGAEAFF. The CDR3 nucleotides read TGCAGCGCCGAAACAGGGGGAGCTGAAGCTTTCTTT. V gene TRBV29-1 combines with J gene TRBJ1-1; 8 bases map to TRBD1. CDR1 is SQVTM and CDR2 is ANQGSEA in the germline V gene. With V trimmed by 7 bases and J by 6 bases, 7 bases remained unmatched. The CDR3 runs 12 residues.

The chain links TRBV6-1 to TRBJ1-4, with D possibly matching TRBD1 (6 bases). The CDR3 covers 15 residues. V lost 6 bases, J lost 1 base, and 12 bases lay in between. Germline loops: CDR1 MNHNS, CDR2 SASEGT. Here the CDR3 reads CASSSQGGTNEKLFF. In DNA form, the CDR3 reads TGTGCCAGCAGCTCCCAAGGGGGAACTAATGAAAAACTGTTTTTT.

Comment on this clone: The same CDR3 can be traced to other DNA sequences in this sample. This rearrangement joins TRBV19 to TRBJ1-3, with no clear D. Germline CDR1 reads LNHDA; CDR2 reads SQIVND (reference sequence). The length of the CDR3 is 12 residues. Trimming left V 5 bases short and J 2 bases short, with 4 bases between. The DNA of the CDR3 is TGTGCCAGTAGTGGGCCTGGAAACACCATATATTTT. It translates to CASSGPGNTIYF.

The chain has TRBV27 and TRBJ2-1; D might be TRBD2 (5 bases). The CDR3 contains 16 residues. The V end was cut by 2 bases, the J end by 3 bases, with 14 bases between. Germline assignment: CDR1 MNHEY and CDR2 SMNVEV (reference sequence). CDR3 sequence (DNA): TGTGCCAGCAGTTTAAAGGCTAGCTCGAACTACAATGAGCAGTTCTTC. Translated, it gives CASSLKASSNYNEQFF.

The chain carries TRBV7-9 and TRBJ1-2; D might be TRBD1 (5 bases). The CDR3 is 13 amino acids. Germline CDR1 reads SEHNR; CDR2 reads FQNEAQ (reference sequence). Deletions cut 0 bases from V and 13 bases from J, with 15 bases between. The CDR3 DNA sequence: TGTGCCAGCAGCTTAGCGGGACTGCTTATGTCCACCTTC. It yields the protein CASSLAGLLMSTF.

This clone was detected only once. The chain carries TRBV18 and TRBJ1-2; 7 positions agree with TRBD1. Germline lookup yields CDR1 KGHSH and CDR2 LQKENI. This CDR3 has 15 amino acids. Unmatched junction bases numbered 6, after V lost 0 bases and J lost 5 bases. This CDR3 is CASSPPPQGLYGYTF. The CDR3, as DNA: TGTGCCAGCTCACCACCACCACAGGGGTTGTATGGCTACACCTTC. Full variable domain (rest looked up from reference TRBV18 and TRBJ1-2): NAGVMQNPRHLVRRRGQEARLRCSPMKGHSHVYWYRQLPEEGLKFMVYLQKENIIDESGMPKERFSAEFPKEGPSILRIQQVVRGDSAAYFCASSPPPQGLYGYTFGSGTRLTVV.

This rearrangement joins TRBV2 to TRBJ2-2; D not certain. V lost 4 bases, J lost 5 bases, and 8 bases lay in between. This CDR3 spans 13 amino acids. Germline lookup yields CDR1 SNHLY and CDR2 FYNNEI. This CDR3 reads CASSVWPTGELFF. The CDR3 nucleotides read TGTGCCAGCAGTGTTTGGCCGACCGGGGAGCTGTTTTTT.

The J gene is TRBJ1-2, the V gene TRBV29-1; D ambiguous. V dropped 4 bases and J dropped 2 bases, with 5 bases sitting between them. CDR3 size: 11 residues. Germline V gene data show CDR1 as SQVTM and CDR2 as ANQGSEA. CDR3 DNA: TGCAGCGTTGGTGAGAACTATGGCTACACCTTC. It encodes CSVGENYGYTF.

This chain connects TRBV9 to TRBJ1-4; 8 bases map to TRBD1. Germline CDR1 reads SGDLS; CDR2 reads YYNGEE. V lost 0 bases to trimming and J lost 6 bases; unmatched junction nucleotides: 1. The CDR3 totals 14 residues. The CDR3 spells CASSVGGQDEKLFF. In DNA form, the CDR3 reads TGTGCCAGCAGCGTAGGGGGACAGGATGAAAAACTGTTTTTT.

This clone was seen once. This chain links TRBV19 with TRBJ1-1; D unresolved. The CDR3 length is 14 residues. Trimming left V 1 base short and J 1 base short, with 7 bases between. Germline-derived CDR1 and CDR2 are LNHDA and SQIVND (reference sequence). This CDR3 is CASSIGPANTEAFF. CDR3 bases: TGTGCCAGTAGTATAGGGCCTGCGAACACTGAAGCTTTCTTT.

The V call is TRBV20-1, the J call TRBJ1-5, with a tentative D call TRBD1 (5 bases). The CDR3 has 11 residues. V gave up 4 bases and J gave up 6 bases, with 7 bases separating them. CDR1 and CDR2 from the germline V gene are DFQATT and SNEGSKA (reference sequence). CDR3 region: CSAIDSQPQHF. CDR3 bases: TGCAGTGCTATCGACAGTCAGCCCCAGCATTTT.

This chain connects TRBV5-6 to TRBJ2-4; unclear D gene. The CDR3 covers 14 residues. Germline CDR1 reads SGHDT; CDR2 reads YYEEEE. V was cut by 4 bases and J by 0 bases, with 8 bases left in between. DNA for the CDR3: TGTGCCAGCAGCCCTAATATAGCCAAAAACATTCAGTACTTC. Translated: CASSPNIAKNIQYF.

This clone was observed once. The chain couples TRBV18 to TRBJ2-1, with a tentative D call TRBD1 (5 bases). In germline, CDR1 is KGHSH, CDR2 LQKENI. V gave up 2 bases and J gave up 5 bases, with 10 bases separating them. This CDR3 spans 14 amino acids. In DNA form, the CDR3 reads TGTGCCAGCTCACCAGGGGCAATAAACAATGAGCAGTTCTTC. Protein sequence: CASSPGAINNEQFF. Based on the CDR3 plus reference TRBV18 and TRBJ2-1, the full variable domain is NAGVMQNPRHLVRRRGQEARLRCSPMKGHSHVYWYRQLPEEGLKFMVYLQKENIIDESGMPKERFSAEFPKEGPSILRIQQVVRGDSAAYFCASSPGAINNEQFFGPGTRLTVL.